This TCR beta chain is drawn from a study of monozygotic twins with inflammatory bowel disease. The study, taken as a whole, reports: Whether twins were concordant or discordant made no difference to repertoire similarity, possibly from limited power.

TCRdb reprocessed the 5' RACE reads and stores each CDR3 protein as one record, lacking DNA. This sample's table has about 300,000 distinct CDR3 sequences. Of note for this clonotype: The antigen is unknown.

The CDR3 length is 15 residues. Germline lookup yields CDR1 SNHLY and CDR2 FYNNEI. The sequence came from a human donor with ulcerative colitis or Crohn's disease, or a healthy co-twin of an affected twin (not recorded which). The chain combines TRBV2 with TRBJ2-7; TCRdb's assignment of TRBD2 cannot be checked, as there is no DNA. The sample consisted of blood. CDR3 sequence: CASSEMASGSYEQYF.